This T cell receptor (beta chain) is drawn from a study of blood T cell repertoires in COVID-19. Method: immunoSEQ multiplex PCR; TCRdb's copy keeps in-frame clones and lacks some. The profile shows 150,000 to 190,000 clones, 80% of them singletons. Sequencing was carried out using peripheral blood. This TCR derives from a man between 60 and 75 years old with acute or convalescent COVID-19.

The CDR3 loop reads CASSQFGTKISGNTIYF. DNA for the CDR3: TGTGCCAGCAGCCAATTCGGTACGAAAATCTCTGGAAACACCATATATTTT. The chain joins TRBV3-1 (or the pseudogene TRBV3-2) to TRBJ1-3; unclear D gene. The CDR3 spans 17 residues. Germline V CDR1 and CDR2: LGHDT, YNNKEL (reference sequence). V gave up 2 bases and J gave up 0 bases, with 14 bases separating them.